A single sample is the source of the 18 T cell receptor beta chains below, sequenced in a study of cytomegalovirus exposure and HLA in healthy donors. It was with 60 Vbeta and 13 Jbeta primers that the PCR ran. The protocol was immunoSEQ multiplex PCR, while the TCRdb copy is restricted to in-frame clones and leaves out a portion. Here the sample spans about 140,000 clones, 61% being singletons. The sample consisted of PBMCs. All receptors derive from a male donor in good health and CMV-seronegative.

The gene calls are TRBV5-6 and TRBJ2-3, with 10 bases aligning to TRBD2. Germline CDR1 and CDR2: SGHDT and YYEEEE. The CDR3 is made up of 17 amino acids. The V gene end was trimmed by 4 bases and the J gene end by 10 bases; junction bases not matched to a gene: 18. Here the CDR3 DNA reads TGTGCCAGCAGCCGGGACTTGGGGGGACTAGCGTCTCATGCGCAGTATTTT. It translates to CASSRDLGGLASHAQYF.

The chain has TRBV28 and TRBJ1-1, with D possibly matching TRBD1 (5 bases). Trimming left V 5 bases short and J 0 bases short, with 13 bases between. CDR1 MDHEN and CDR2 SYDVKM come from the germline V gene. This CDR3 is built from 15 residues. The CDR3 sequence is CASSPLTDLNTEAFF. The CDR3 DNA follows: TGTGCCAGCAGTCCCCTGACAGACCTGAACACTGAAGCTTTCTTT.

This chain connects TRBV6-1 to TRBJ2-7, with 7 bases fitting TRBD2. Trimming cost V 2 bases and J 8 bases; bases outside gene matches: 21. From germline, CDR1 is MNHNS and CDR2 SASEGT. This CDR3 spans 18 amino acids. The chain's CDR3 is CASSEPWGLGTTRRKQYF. The CDR3 DNA follows: TGTGCCAGCAGTGAACCCTGGGGGTTAGGGACTACCCGGCGAAAGCAGTACTTC.

This rearrangement joins TRBV11-1 to TRBJ2-3, with 12 bases matching TRBD2. The V gene's germline CDR1 is SGHAT and CDR2 FQDESV (reference sequence). The CDR3 totals 15 residues. V was clipped by 4 bases and J by 5 bases; unmatched bases: 4. The CDR3 region is CASSSSGGAGDTQYF. In DNA form, the CDR3 reads TGTGCCAGCAGCTCTAGCGGGGGGGCCGGAGATACGCAGTATTTT.

The chain employs TRBV27 and TRBJ2-1, with D possibly being TRBD1 (5 bases). Germline assignment: CDR1 MNHEY and CDR2 SMNVEV (reference sequence). V shed 2 bases and J shed 3 bases, with 14 bases lying between them. The CDR3 covers 16 residues. The CDR3 region is CASSLRRQIIYNEQFF. Written as DNA, the CDR3 is TGTGCCAGCAGTTTAAGGAGACAGATCATCTACAATGAGCAGTTCTTC.

CDR3 region: CASSEGGPDRASVPQHF. The CDR3 nucleotides are TGTGCCAGCAGCGAGGGGGGCCCCGACAGGGCCAGCGTACCCCAGCATTTT. The chain is built from TRBV6-4 and TRBJ1-5, with 7 bases matching TRBD1. The CDR3 contains 17 residues. In germline, CDR1 is MRHNA, CDR2 SNTAGT. V lost 6 bases to trimming and J lost 10 bases; unmatched junction nucleotides: 21.

The CDR3 coding sequence is TGTGCCAGCAGTTACTCGCCCCCAGGGCATGCCGGAAACACCATATATTTT. Translated, it gives CASSYSPPGHAGNTIYF. The chain recombines TRBV6-8 with TRBJ1-3; possible D gene TRBD1, 5 bases. V was pared by 0 bases and J by 4 bases, with 16 bases between. This CDR3 region has 17 residues. Germline CDR1 MNHGY, CDR2 SAAAGT.

The chain joins TRBV7-8 to TRBJ2-3; no clear D gene. Germline V gene data show CDR1 as SGHVS and CDR2 as FQNEAQ. The ends were cut back, 3 bases at V and 2 bases at J, with 3 bases in the middle. The CDR3 is made up of 12 amino acids. In DNA, the CDR3 is TGTGCCAGCAGCTTCTCCACAGATACGCAGTATTTT. Translation gives CASSFSTDTQYF.

This chain joins TRBV6-6 and TRBJ1-1; D perhaps matches TRBD1 (6 bases). From germline, CDR1 is MNHNY and CDR2 SVGAGI (reference sequence). This CDR3 is 14 amino acids long. V shed 6 bases and J shed 2 bases, with 13 bases lying between them. The CDR3 DNA reads TGTGCCAGCAGACCGGGACATCTAAACACTGAAGCTTTCTTT. This codes for CASRPGHLNTEAFF.

There are a few counts of this clone. The chain's CDR3 is CASSTLGVTGCGYTF. As DNA, the CDR3 is TGTGCCAGCAGCACCCTTGGTGTGACAGGGTGCGGCTACACCTTC. The chain employs TRBV7-9 and TRBJ1-2; 7 bases agree with TRBD1. This CDR3 contains 15 residues. Trimming cost V 5 bases and J 8 bases; bases outside gene matches: 14. The germline V gene has CDR1 SEHNR and CDR2 FQNEAQ (reference sequence).

The chain employs TRBV6-6 and TRBJ1-2; D remains unclear. This CDR3 is built from 13 residues. Between the trimmed V and J ends, which lost 10 bases and 1 base, there was a span of 13 bases. Germline lookup yields CDR1 MNHNY and CDR2 SVGAGI (reference sequence). The CDR3 nucleotides are TGTGCCACCCAAAATCTAGATAACTATGGCTACACCTTC. This encodes CATQNLDNYGYTF.

The chain carries TRBV18 and TRBJ1-6; no clear D gene. The CDR3 extends over 15 amino acids. Trimming removed 1 base at V and 7 bases at J, with 11 bases between. Germline V gene lookup returns CDR1 KGHSH and CDR2 LQKENI. This CDR3 reads CASSPLAGRNSPLHF. In DNA form, the CDR3 reads TGTGCCAGCTCACCACTTGCTGGGCGCAATTCACCCCTCCACTTT.

V usage is TRBV6-1 and J usage is TRBJ2-6, with unresolved D. Germline values: CDR1 MNHNS, CDR2 SASEGT. This CDR3 spans 15 amino acids. V lost 0 bases to trimming and J lost 0 bases, with 3 bases between them. The CDR3 sequence: CASSEAISGANVLTF. The CDR3 DNA reads TGTGCCAGCAGTGAAGCCATCTCTGGGGCCAACGTCCTGACTTTC.

The chain uses TRBV7-9 and TRBJ2-3, with 7 bases identical to TRBD2. The junction had 3 bases not matched to a gene; V was cut back by 2 bases and J by 1 base. Germline V gives CDR1 SEHNR, CDR2 FQNEAQ (reference sequence). This CDR3 is built from 15 residues. Here the CDR3 reads CASSLLGGGTDTQYF. The CDR3 region has the DNA TGTGCCAGCAGCTTACTTGGGGGGGGCACAGATACGCAGTATTTT. Full variable domain (missing parts from reference TRBV7-9 and TRBJ2-3): DTGVSQNPRHKITKRGQNVTFRCDPISEHNRLYWYRQTLGQGPEFLTYFQNEAQLEKSRLLSDRFSAERPKGSFSTLEIQRTEQGDSAMYLCASSLLGGGTDTQYFGPGTRLTVL.

This clone has just a few counts. The rearrangement joins TRBV18 to TRBJ2-3; tentative D call: TRBD1 (7 bases). The V gene's germline CDR1 is KGHSH and CDR2 LQKENI. CDR3 length: 18 residues. V lost 0 bases and J 4 bases, leaving 20 bases between the germline ends. CDR3 sequence reads: CASSPPVAQGGVPDTQYF. DNA for the CDR3: TGTGCCAGCTCACCACCGGTCGCTCAGGGGGGCGTCCCAGATACGCAGTATTTT.

The V gene is TRBV6-6, the J gene TRBJ1-1; weak D call: TRBD1 (6 bases). Trimming took off 5 bases at V and 4 bases at J, with 14 bases between the two ends. The CDR3 covers 14 residues. Looked up from germline, CDR1 is MNHNY and CDR2 is SVGAGI (reference sequence). CDR3 nucleotide sequence: TGTGCCAGCAGTAGCGCAACAGGGATCACTGAAGCTTTCTTT. Its translation: CASSSATGITEAFF.

The CDR3 sequence is CASSPSETNTEAFF. The CDR3 region has the DNA TGTGCCAGCTCACCAAGCGAAACGAACACTGAAGCTTTCTTT. The chain has TRBV18 and TRBJ1-1; no reliable D call. CDR3 length: 14 amino acids. Germline assignment: CDR1 KGHSH and CDR2 LQKENI. V dropped 2 bases and J dropped 1 base, with 8 bases sitting between them.

The chain joins TRBV9 to TRBJ1-1, with D possibly TRBD1 on 6 matching bases. The V and J ends lost 2 bases and 5 bases respectively, with 13 bases between them. The CDR3 sequence is 14 residues long. The germline V gene encodes CDR1 SGDLS and CDR2 YYNGEE. The DNA of the CDR3 is TGTGCCAGCAGCGTGCAGGGGACGGGGACTGAAGCTTTCTTT. Translating gives CASSVQGTGTEAFF.